The entry below describes one T cell receptor beta chain. These data are taken from a study of cytomegalovirus exposure and HLA in healthy donors. PCR was performed using 60 Vbeta and 13 Jbeta primers. Measured with immunoSEQ multiplex PCR; TCRdb has only the in-frame clones, and not every one. The table records some 150,000 clones, roughly four fifths of them present only once. This CDR3 region has 16 residues. V shed 0 bases, J shed 7 bases, and the junction held 8 bases outside the gene matches. Looked up from germline, CDR1 is MNHEY and CDR2 is SMNVEV (reference sequence). The clonotype comes from a woman in her 30s in good health and CMV-seropositive. Sequenced input: PBMCs. V is TRBV27 and J is TRBJ2-5, with TRBD1 matching 10 bases. The CDR3 region has the DNA TGTGCCAGCAGTTTATCCCCCGGGACAGGGGTGGGGACCCAGTACTTC. Translation gives CASSLSPGTGVGTQYF.